This TCR beta chain was captured by sequencing in a study of molecular identifiers for immune sequencing clone quantification. Study findings and constraints: Clones carrying above 20 RNA copies accounted for over 99% of effector molecules, under 1% in naive cells.

A single record per CDR3 protein comes from TCRdb applying MiXCR to the PCR reads. The sample records approximately 550,000 distinct CDR3 sequences, around a fifth being singletons. V lost 3 bases, J lost 5 bases, and 14 bases lay in between. Germline V CDR1 and CDR2: MDHEN, SYDVKM. CDR3 length equals 15 residues. To note about this clonotype: The antigen is not known.

This sequence was found in a human donor in good health. Some libraries in this study had Jurkat cell RNA spiked in. The sample was naive CD8+ T cells from blood, with Jurkat cell RNA spiked in. Subset noted: FACS-sorted CD8+CD4-CCR7+CD45RA+ naive T cells. J is TRBJ2-1 and V is TRBV28; D possibly corresponds to TRBD2 (6 bases). The CDR3 is CASSLLGGPNNEQFF. The CDR3 nucleotides are TGTGCCAGCAGTTTGCTGGGGGGACCTAACAATGAGCAGTTCTTC.